The 7 T cell receptor beta chains reported below all come from one sample, sequenced in a study of blood T cell repertoires in COVID-19. The data were produced by immunoSEQ multiplex PCR, yet TCRdb's version contains in-frame clones alone and is incomplete. The sample records a few hundred thousand clones, 87% being singletons. The sample comprised PBMCs or T cells enriched from blood (not recorded which). The origin of the receptors is a woman aged 45-65 years who had recovered from COVID-19.

This chain connects TRBV20-1 to TRBJ2-3, with D possibly TRBD2 on 5 matching bases. With 3 bases removed from V and 3 bases from J, the gap between germline ends came to 7 bases. Germline-derived CDR1 and CDR2 are DFQATT and SNEGSKA (reference sequence). The CDR3 has 12 residues. The CDR3 spells CSASWRTDTQYF. The CDR3 bases are TGCAGTGCTAGTTGGAGGACAGATACGCAGTATTTT.

The table lists this clone with a few counts. This sequence joins TRBV28 and TRBJ1-2; the D gene is possibly TRBD1 (5 bases). V lost 7 bases to trimming and J lost 12 bases, with 21 bases between them. The CDR3 length is 13 residues. The germline V gene has CDR1 MDHEN and CDR2 SYDVKM. The chain's CDR3 is CASTAGTYKANTF. CDR3 in DNA: TGTGCCAGCACCGCGGGGACTTACAAGGCAAACACCTTC.

The V call is TRBV5-1, the J call TRBJ2-3; 7 bases align to TRBD2. This CDR3 is built from 17 residues. Trimming cost V 0 bases and J 4 bases; bases outside gene matches: 11. Germline CDR1 and CDR2: SGHRS and YFSETQ. The CDR3 loop is CASSLAGTTRRADTQYF. For the CDR3, the DNA is TGCGCCAGCAGCTTGGCCGGGACTACGAGGCGTGCAGATACGCAGTATTTT.

CDR3 coding DNA: TGTGCCAGCAGTTACCGAGACTATAATTCACCCCTCCACTTT. Protein: CASSYRDYNSPLHF. The chain has TRBV6-5 and TRBJ1-6, with no clear D. The V end lost 2 bases, the J end lost 3 bases, and 5 bases lay between the germline ends. The CDR3 length is 14 residues. Germline V lookup: CDR1 MNHEY, CDR2 SVGAGI.

For this clone: A far larger clone is only one base removed, so a read error is likely. This chain connects TRBV28 to TRBJ1-2; TRBD1 aligns across 7 bases. The germline gives CDR1 MDHEN, CDR2 SYDVKM. V was clipped by 6 bases and J by 2 bases; unmatched bases: 3. CDR3 length equals 13 residues. As DNA, the CDR3 is TGTGCCAGCAGCCGGACAGGCAACTATGGCTACACCTTC. Its translation is CASSRTGNYGYTF.

This chain joins TRBV7-8 and TRBJ1-1; D perhaps matches TRBD1 (5 bases). Trimming cost V 6 bases and J 3 bases, with 11 bases left between them. Germline values: CDR1 SGHVS, CDR2 FQNEAQ. The CDR3 is 13 amino acids. As DNA, the CDR3 is TGTGCCAGCAGTAAAATAGGGGACACTGAAGCTTTCTTT. Its translation: CASSKIGDTEAFF.

The chain employs TRBV28 and TRBJ2-4, with D maybe TRBD1 (6 bases). The germline CDR1 and CDR2 sequences are MDHEN and SYDVKM. The CDR3 contains 15 residues. V gave up 6 bases and J gave up 3 bases, with 15 bases separating them. The CDR3 nucleotides read TGTGCCAGCAGGCAACAGGGCTTTGGCAAAAACATTCAGTACTTC. Its protein is CASRQQGFGKNIQYF. Full variable domain (remainder filled in from reference TRBV28 and TRBJ2-4): DVKVTQSSRYLVKRTGEKVFLECVQDMDHENMFWYRQDPGLGLRLIYFSYDVKMKEKGDIPEGYSVSREKKERFSLILESASTNQTSMYLCASRQQGFGKNIQYFGAGTRLSVL.